Presented here are 29 T cell receptor beta chains from one specimen sequenced in a study of Graves' ophthalmopathy and Graves' hyperthyroidism (dated by TCRdb to the late 2010s). The instrument given in TCRdb is Illumina HiSeq 2000. TCR beta CDR3 regions were amplified from RNA transcripts for repertoire sequencing. A first-round RT-PCR used HTBI primers with the Qiagen OneStep RT-PCR kit, followed by a second-round multiplex PCR, size selection and purification. Clones were called with MiXCR by TCRdb after fastp trimmed the public reads at Q25, and only in-frame beta chains were retained. Identical CDR3 protein sequences are pooled into one entry, listed with their most common genes and DNA. Here the sample has some 370,000 distinct CDR3 sequences; 17% occur a single time. The ten largest make up about 2.4% of the sample. Sample: peripheral blood. The origin of the receptors is an adult woman with stable Graves' hyperthyroidism.

In the case of this clonotype: One junction end disagrees with the germline gene, perhaps due to a read error. The rearrangement uses TRBV28 and TRBJ2-4; D unresolved. There are 17 residues in the CDR3. CDR1 MDHEN and CDR2 SYDVKM come from the germline V gene. The CDR3 DNA sequence: TGTGCCAGCAGTTTACCCCCTCGAAAGTCAAAGGATAGCATTAAGTACTTC. It encodes CASSLPPRKSKDSIKYF.

This clonotype was seen at least ten times. V usage is TRBV29-1 and J usage is TRBJ2-7; 11 nucleotides match TRBD2. CDR3 length equals 15 residues. V gave up 2 bases and J gave up 4 bases; unmatched junction bases: 7. Per the germline V gene, CDR1 is SQVTM and CDR2 is ANQGSEA. CDR3 nucleotide sequence: TGCAGCGTTGAACTCACTAGCGGGAGCAGGTACGAGCAGTACTTC. Amino acid sequence: CSVELTSGSRYEQYF.

This sequence joins TRBV20-1 and TRBJ1-1; no definite D call. CDR1 is DFQATT and CDR2 is SNEGSKA in the germline V gene (reference sequence). This CDR3 has 13 residues. Trimming cost V 6 bases and J 6 bases, with 17 bases left between them. The CDR3 region is CSASSRWTSEAFF. CDR3 in DNA: TGCAGTGCCAGCTCTCGATGGACTTCTGAAGCTTTCTTT.

This clonotype has ten or more counts. The genes are TRBV19 and TRBJ2-2; D gene unclear. The germline CDR1 and CDR2 sequences are LNHDA and SQIVND (reference sequence). Trimming left V 10 bases short and J 9 bases short, with 15 bases between. The CDR3 has 12 amino acids. The CDR3 loop reads CATISQSWELFF. The DNA for the CDR3 is TGTGCCACCATCAGCCAGTCCTGGGAGCTGTTTTTT. The entire variable domain, with the rest obtained from reference TRBV19 and TRBJ2-2, is as follows: DGGITQSPKYLFRKEGQNVTLSCEQNLNHDAMYWYRQDPGQGLRLIYYSQIVNDFQKGDIAEGYSVSREKKESFPLTVTSAQKNPTAFYLCATISQSWELFFGEGSRLTVL.

This clonotype was seen ten or more times. The V and J genes are TRBV6-2 or TRBV6-3 and TRBJ2-2, with TRBD2 matching over 15 bases. Germline-derived CDR1 and CDR2 are MNHEY and SVGEGT. The CDR3 contains 19 residues. The V and J ends lost 0 bases and 9 bases, in that order; junction bases with no gene match: 11. The CDR3 is CASSYSGLAGGPSAWELFF. The DNA for the CDR3 is TGTGCCAGCAGTTACTCCGGACTAGCGGGAGGGCCTTCTGCATGGGAGCTGTTTTTT.

This rearrangement joins TRBV5-1 to TRBJ2-7, with 9 bases fitting TRBD2. After removal of 2 bases from V and 1 base from J, the junction contained 7 bases not matched to a gene. The germline CDR1 and CDR2 sequences are SGHRS and YFSETQ. The CDR3 has 16 residues. The CDR3 region has the DNA TGCGCCAGCAGCTTACGCGGGGGGGGACAGTCCTACGAGCAGTACTTC. This codes for CASSLRGGGQSYEQYF.

This clonotype was recorded many times. CDR3 loop: CASSLGLRRSYEQYF. The CDR3 coding sequence is TGTGCCAGCAGTTTGGGGTTGCGGCGCTCCTACGAGCAGTACTTC. The chain has TRBV12-3 or TRBV12-4 and TRBJ2-7; D is unclear. The CDR3 loop spans 15 amino acids. With 3 bases removed from V and 0 bases from J, the gap between germline ends came to 12 bases.

Ten or more counts support this clonotype. The V gene is TRBV18, the J gene TRBJ2-7; a weak D match, TRBD2 (5 bases). Trimming took off 4 bases at V and 4 bases at J, with 14 bases between the two ends. This CDR3 is 14 amino acids long. In germline, CDR1 is KGHSH, CDR2 LQKENI. The CDR3 DNA reads as TGTGCCAGCTCACGACAACTAGGTTCTTACGAGCAGTACTTC. Residues: CASSRQLGSYEQYF.

The table lists this clonotype with many counts. This chain links TRBV20-1 with TRBJ1-5; the match to TRBD1 covers 9 bases. Germline V gene sequence: CDR1 DFQATT, CDR2 SNEGSKA (reference sequence). The V and J ends lost 3 bases and 6 bases, in that order; junction bases with no gene match: 12. This CDR3 contains 16 residues. CDR3 residues: CSASPGTGIGTQPQHF. The CDR3 coding sequence is TGCAGTGCTAGTCCCGGGACAGGGATAGGGACTCAGCCCCAGCATTTT.

Many counts were recorded for this clonotype. This chain joins TRBV28 and TRBJ2-7; D call uncertain. CDR1 and CDR2 (germline): MDHEN, SYDVKM. The V gene lost 6 bases and the J gene lost 3 bases, with 12 bases spanning the gap. The CDR3 length is 13 residues. CDR3 DNA sequence: TGTGCCAGCAGCCCCCCCTTAGGCTACGAGCAGTACTTC. Its translation is CASSPPLGYEQYF. The full variable domain, with the rest looked up from reference TRBV28 and TRBJ2-7, is DVKVTQSSRYLVKRTGEKVFLECVQDMDHENMFWYRQDPGLGLRLIYFSYDVKMKEKGDIPEGYSVSREKKERFSLILESASTNQTSMYLCASSPPLGYEQYFGPGTRLTVT.

This clonotype was found many times. The J gene is TRBJ2-7, the V gene TRBV10-3; possible D gene TRBD2, 6 bases. The V gene lost 4 bases and the J gene lost 5 bases, with 12 bases spanning the gap. The germline V gene has CDR1 ENHRY and CDR2 SYGVKD. The length of the CDR3 is 13 residues. The CDR3 DNA follows: TGTGCCATCAGTGGGGGGGAGAGCCACGAGCAGTACTTC. Its translation: CAISGGESHEQYF.

The table lists this clonotype with many counts. The chain combines TRBV29-1 with TRBJ2-7; D ambiguous. The CDR3 has 12 amino acids. V lost 8 bases and J 3 bases, leaving 14 bases between the germline ends. Per the germline V gene, CDR1 is SQVTM and CDR2 is ANQGSEA. The CDR3 sequence is CSILGQNYEQYF. For the CDR3, the DNA is TGCAGCATCCTCGGGCAGAACTACGAGCAGTACTTC.

This rearrangement joins TRBV9 to TRBJ1-6, with 9 bases that match TRBD1. Germline assignment: CDR1 SGDLS and CDR2 YYNGEE. The V segment lost 4 bases and the J segment 4 bases; nucleotides outside the gene matches: 9. CDR3 length: 17 amino acids. CDR3 bases: TGTGCCAGCAGCCGAGGCCCGACAGGGGGATATAATTCACCCCTCCACTTT. Protein product: CASSRGPTGGYNSPLHF.

Ten or more counts support this clonotype. The V call is TRBV29-1, the J call TRBJ2-7; D uncertain. CDR3 length equals 13 residues. V was cut by 8 bases and J by 2 bases, with 16 bases left in between. CDR1 and CDR2 from the germline V gene are SQVTM and ANQGSEA. The CDR3 DNA follows: TGCAGCATGACTCGGATAGGGCCCTACGAGCAGTACTTC. Amino acid sequence: CSMTRIGPYEQYF.

V is TRBV12-3 or TRBV12-4 and J is TRBJ1-1, with a weak D call TRBD1 (5 bases). The length of the CDR3 is 11 residues. V shed 5 bases and J shed 10 bases, with 11 bases lying between them. CDR3 sequence reads: CASSLEGRAFF. Written as DNA, the CDR3 is TGTGCCAGCAGTCTAGAGGGGAGAGCTTTCTTT.

The chain carries TRBV20-1 and TRBJ2-7; 9 nucleotides agree with TRBD1. CDR3 length: 13 residues. The V gene end was trimmed by 5 bases and the J gene end by 12 bases; junction bases not matched to a gene: 14. From germline, CDR1 is DFQATT and CDR2 SNEGSKA (reference sequence). The CDR3 protein is CSAGNRDREIMYF. CDR3 nucleotide sequence: TGCAGTGCTGGAAACCGGGACAGGGAAATTATGTACTTC.

Only a few counts were recorded for this clonotype. An end of the junction does not agree with germline; a read error may underlie this. The V gene is TRBV28, the J gene TRBJ2-4, with 7 nucleotides matching TRBD2. The CDR3 spans 16 residues. Germline V CDR1 and CDR2: MDHEN, SYDVKM. The CDR3 sequence is CASSPTGGTGKSIKYF. CDR3 sequence (DNA): TGTGCCAGCAGCCCAACGGGAGGAACCGGTAAAAGCATTAAGTACTTC.

At least ten counts were recorded for this clonotype. The rearrangement joins TRBV3-1 to TRBJ2-7, with D perhaps TRBD1 (6 bases). Looked up from germline, CDR1 is LGHDT and CDR2 is YNNKEL (reference sequence). CDR3 length: 12 residues. V lost 4 bases, J lost 6 bases, and 10 bases lay in between. DNA for the CDR3: TGTGCCAGCAGCCGACAGGAGTCCGAGCAGTACTTC. Amino acid sequence: CASSRQESEQYF.

As regards this clonotype: One base away lies a much larger clone, so this may be a sequencing read error. The chain couples TRBV30 to TRBJ2-2, with D possibly TRBD2 on 6 matching bases. The V end was cut by 8 bases, the J end by 0 bases, with 31 bases between. CDR1 is GTSNPN, CDR2 SVGIG, per germline (reference sequence). The CDR3 covers 20 residues. This CDR3 reads CASTARVVPGDRANTGELFF. The CDR3 nucleotides are TGTGCCAGTACCGCTCGCGTGGTACCGGGAGATCGGGCGAACACCGGGGAGCTGTTTTTT.

This clonotype was recorded many times. J is TRBJ2-5 and V is TRBV18; 12 bases map to TRBD2. The CDR3 length is 15 residues. With V trimmed by 5 bases and J by 4 bases, 5 bases remained unmatched. Germline V gene data show CDR1 as KGHSH and CDR2 as LQKENI. CDR3: CASSVGLAGTETQYF. The CDR3 DNA reads TGTGCCAGCTCAGTCGGACTAGCGGGAACAGAGACCCAGTACTTC.

This clonotype was counted at least ten times. The chain has TRBV6-2 or TRBV6-3 and TRBJ2-5, with TRBD1 identical over 9 bases. The CDR3 is 15 amino acids. V was clipped by 6 bases and J by 3 bases; unmatched bases: 8. Germline-derived CDR1 and CDR2 are MNHEY and SVGEGT. The CDR3 coding sequence is TGTGCCAGCAGACCCGGACAGGGGCGAAAAGAGACCCAGTACTTC. Encoded protein: CASRPGQGRKETQYF.

This clonotype came up a few times. The chain couples TRBV4-2 to TRBJ1-3; D perhaps matches TRBD1 (5 bases). This CDR3 contains 16 residues. With 3 bases removed from V and 0 bases from J, the gap between germline ends came to 12 bases. Per germline, CDR1 LGHNA and CDR2 YNFKEQ. In nucleotides, the CDR3 is TGTGCCAGCAGCCATCTGGGGCAGAGCTCTGGAAACACCATATATTTT. This encodes CASSHLGQSSGNTIYF.

The sample holds many counts of this clonotype. The chain uses TRBV6-1 and TRBJ2-4, with 9 nucleotides matching TRBD2. The CDR3 sequence is 14 residues long. The germline CDR1 and CDR2 sequences are MNHNS and SASEGT. V was pared by 6 bases and J by 11 bases, with 11 bases of the junction left unmatched. CDR3: CASRERGEGRFQYF. The CDR3 DNA sequence: TGTGCCAGCAGAGAGCGGGGGGAGGGCCGCTTTCAGTACTTC.

This clonotype has a count of ten or more. The chain couples TRBV12-3 or TRBV12-4 to TRBJ2-7, with 10 positions matching TRBD1. The CDR3 consists of 15 residues. V was pared by 3 bases and J by 0 bases, with 2 bases of the junction left unmatched. Here the CDR3 reads CASSLGQGPSYEQYF. The CDR3 DNA reads TGTGCCAGCAGTTTGGGACAGGGGCCCTCCTACGAGCAGTACTTC.

This clonotype was seen many times. This chain links TRBV30 with TRBJ1-2, with TRBD1 identical over 11 bases. The V and J ends lost 1 base and 2 bases, in that order; junction bases with no gene match: 3. The CDR3 loop spans 15 amino acids. Germline values: CDR1 GTSNPN, CDR2 SVGIG (reference sequence). This CDR3 reads CAWSARDRGNYGYTF. The CDR3 coding sequence is TGTGCCTGGAGTGCAAGGGACAGGGGGAACTATGGCTACACCTTC. The variable domain in full, with the rest retrieved from reference TRBV30 and TRBJ1-2, is SQTIHQWPATLVQPVGSPLSLECTVEGTSNPNLYWYRQAAGRGLQLLFYSVGIGQISSEVPQNLSASRPQDRQFILSSKKLLLSDSGFYLCAWSARDRGNYGYTFGSGTRLTVV.

This clonotype was picked up many times. The chain links TRBV2 to TRBJ1-2, with TRBD1 as a possible D gene (6 bases). Germline loops: CDR1 SNHLY, CDR2 FYNNEI. The CDR3 has 14 residues. The V end was cut by 6 bases, the J end by 8 bases, with 19 bases between. In nucleotides, the CDR3 is TGTGCCAGCAGCCTAGGGACTCACCAGGGGGGCTACACCTTC. Protein: CASSLGTHQGGYTF.

There are many counts of this clonotype. This chain joins TRBV9 and TRBJ2-5; 7 bases line up with TRBD2. The CDR3 runs 16 residues. With 3 bases clipped from V and 1 base from J, the junction kept 9 bases outside the gene matches. Germline V CDR1 and CDR2: SGDLS, YYNGEE. CDR3 DNA sequence: TGTGCCAGCAGCGGACATAGCGGGTCCGCCCAAGAGACCCAGTACTTC. Translation: CASSGHSGSAQETQYF.

This clonotype was seen repeatedly, ten times or more. J is TRBJ1-2 and V is TRBV7-9; D is possibly TRBD1 (5 bases). V was pared by 6 bases and J by 4 bases, with 18 bases between. The germline V gene has CDR1 SEHNR and CDR2 FQNEAQ (reference sequence). The CDR3 has 15 residues. The CDR3 here is CASRPSFRVSYGYTF. CDR3 DNA: TGTGCCAGCAGGCCATCGTTCAGGGTTAGCTATGGCTACACCTTC.

The V call is TRBV10-3, the J call TRBJ2-7, with 9 bases identical to TRBD1. The junction had 16 bases not matched to a gene; V was cut back by 1 base and J by 6 bases. Germline V CDR1 and CDR2: ENHRY, SYGVKD. This CDR3 region has 18 residues. The CDR3 loop is CAISEWSRLPTGGFEQYF. The CDR3, as DNA: TGTGCCATCAGTGAGTGGTCCCGACTCCCGACAGGGGGATTCGAGCAGTACTTC.